This TCR beta chain emerged from a study of cytomegalovirus exposure and HLA in healthy donors (dated by TCRdb to 2015 to 2018). In the study overall: An earlier analysis of 587 of the donors reported approximately 300 Gb of sequence data and 90 million to 120 million unique TCR beta sequences obtained from approximately 180 million T cells. Among the roughly 430 genotyped donors, about 83% belonged to the genetic ancestry cluster associated with self-reported Caucasian donors. In a later genetic analysis, genome-wide SNP genotypes for about three fifths of the 666 donors were used, and that subset was treated as a discovery cohort. To study patterns of TCR occurrence, a later analysis re-analyzed previously published TCR beta repertoires from 550 to 800 donors and added high-resolution HLA genotyping. HLA typing covered class I and class II loci at four-digit resolution. Four or five DR-DQ haplotypes were treated as single units for association and clustering because of strong linkage in the cohort. To decide whether each TCR beta V gene segment behaved as functional or pseudogenic, an earlier analysis of some 600 of the donors relied on high-throughput TCR beta sequencing. Donor age, sex, ethnicity and CMV serostatus were compiled together with the repertoire data. Rather than drawing on any new phenotypic data, the later analysis identified candidate immune exposures from TCR beta sequences and the way those sequences occurred across donors. The number of typed donors differed by locus: about 620-640 for A, B, C, DRB1 and DQB1; roughly 510 for DQA1; fewer than 610 for DPA1; and around 450 for DPB1. The study used immunosequencing to profile the T cell repertoires of several hundred subjects and linked those repertoires to cytomegalovirus serostatus. The study was designed to test whether signatures of past pathogen exposure could be identified by cataloging public T cell receptors. A separate validation cohort of 100 to 150 different subjects was used in addition to the approximately 700-subject first cohort. The study combined high-throughput TCR immunosequencing, statistical association of individual TCRs with disease status, and machine learning to predict cytomegalovirus infection status. All discovery cohort repertoires had been generated on a single sequencing platform. Among roughly 400 genotyped donors of the cohort, an average of around 240,000 unique TCR beta nucleotide sequences were sequenced per donor, 15% to 20% of them non-productive. About 300 gigabases of sequencing data and tens of millions of unique TCR sequences were included in an early release covering roughly 700 HLA-typed donors. What the study reported, not specific to this receptor: In a later genetic analysis, a missense DCLRE1C variant was associated with V-gene and J-gene trimming of TCR beta chains, and the association was replicated in an independent cohort. Correlated functional status among segregating V segments might reflect linkage disequilibrium, but an unknown experimental factor could not be ruled out. The cohort was sequenced for TCR beta chains only, and without alpha or paired-chain data the features that could be detected were limited. Most TCR sequences were seen in very few donors, while some public TCRs were found in many individuals. The only immune exposure information available for the cohort was CMV serostatus. According to a later analysis, most CMV-associated TCR beta chains appeared to be HLA-restricted, and the HLA associations seemed to be driven largely by CMV exposure. According to a later genetic analysis, donors in an Asian-associated ancestry cluster had fewer N-insertions in productive TCRs than the roughly 670-donor mean. Some IMGT-functional V segments, including TRBV6-2 and TRBV6-3, could not be told apart with the 87-base-pair reads, so those segments were excluded. The sequencing pipeline was judged likely to have produced a cluster of highly shared sequence variants as a technical artifact. In a later analysis, HLA-associated TCR beta chains showed more clonal expansion and lower generation probabilities than non-associated chains that were equally common. HLA typing was unavailable for some donors at each locus, so association tests used only the typed subset. Because counts were too low, seventeen rarely observed V segments, including chromosome 9 orphons, were left out of the earlier analysis of 587 of the donors. Specific HLA alleles were associated with 15,000 to 20,000 TCR beta sequences at a false discovery rate of 0.05 in a later analysis. The classifier was reported to diagnose cytomegalovirus status with high specificity and sensitivity in both the original and validation cohorts. The presence/absence analyses assumed that sequencing depth was roughly uniform across donors, and that assumption may not be true. It was suggested by the authors that the approach could potentially be generalized to other disease states and immunological phenotypes. When HLA alleles, especially DR and DQ, strongly co-occurred, TCR associations were difficult to assign to individual alleles. In a later analysis, TCR association rates were found to vary across HLA loci, with the most associated TCRs seen for DRB1 alleles and the fewest for HLA-C alleles. A further reported finding was that TCR beta sequences accurately predicted the HLA-A and HLA-B alleles for most subjects in the first cohort. Several of the top co-occurrence clusters appeared to be linked to parvovirus B19, influenza, CMV and Epstein-Barr virus, according to a later analysis. An earlier analysis of approximately 500 of the donors showed that most TCR beta V segments appeared in productive rearrangements either about 87% or about 30% of the time, which broadly matched IMGT annotations. A few of the identified cytomegalovirus-associated TCR beta chains were confirmed in vitro to be specific for cytomegalovirus antigens. In the study, approximately 160 TCR beta chains were listed as associated with cytomegalovirus.

Reading the germline V gene (reference sequence) gives CDR1 MNHEY and CDR2 SMNVEV. Relative to germline, V is 3 bases shorter and J is 0 bases shorter, with 24 bases between their ends. Counted from cysteine to phenylalanine, this CDR3 has 21 amino acids. Only the CDR3 portion is preserved as DNA: 63 bases, with reading frame beginning at the first base. A remark on this clone: Its recognized antigen is unknown. The record has no base qualities; no much larger clone is one base away.

The receptor library was made with the immunoSEQ multiplex PCR assay. For the multiplex PCR, a mixture combining 60 forward primers for TCR Vbeta segments and 13 reverse primers for TCR Jbeta segments was used. A multiplex PCR assay on genomic DNA amplified the CDR3 region of rearranged TCR beta genes. On the Illumina HiSeq System, the amplified TCR beta libraries were sequenced as 87-base-pair reads. The original pipeline was this. In a later analysis, 77 million or so unique TCR beta chains were counted across the 500 to 700 repertoires, and roughly 11 million of these chains were shared by at least two donors. To remove PCR and sequencing errors, raw reads were error-corrected and collapsed into unique sequences using a nearest-neighbor algorithm that merged closely related sequences. V, D and J gene segments were assigned by aligning CDR3 sequences to IMGT reference sequences. For a sequence to be retained, at least a six-nucleotide match to both a V gene segment and a J gene segment was required. A rearrangement counted as productive if the CDR3 had no stop codons and remained in frame with V and J, and every other rearrangement counted as non-productive. CDR3 was defined by IMGT convention, running from the second conserved V-encoded cysteine to the conserved J-encoded phenylalanine. In an earlier analysis of 587 of the donors, sequences lacking an unambiguous match to a single V gene segment were excluded. An earlier analysis of 500 to 700 of the donors classified V segments as functional when productive rearrangements were above 56.7% and as segregating when the standard deviation between donors was above 5%. To diagnose cytomegalovirus status from the catalog of TCR beta chain sequences, a statistical classification framework was built. V and J gene assignment, in a later analysis, came from comparing TCR nucleotide sequences with IMGT/GENE-DB human TR gene sequences. The TCRdist pipeline was used in a later analysis to assign CDR3 sequences and most-parsimonious VDJ recombination scenarios. In a later analysis, every TCR beta chain was defined by the combination of its CDR3 amino acid sequence and its V-gene family, and reads without a unique V-gene family were dropped. A later analysis removed 592 highly shared, low-generation-probability nucleotide sequences to deal with suspected cross-contamination and a sequencing artifact. A later analysis calculated a clonal expansion index for each public chain from normalized within-repertoire ranks of inferred template counts. Generation probabilities in a later analysis came from a VDJ recombination model fitted to out-of-frame rearrangements, and those results were checked against IGoR. A later analysis scored TCR-TCR, TCR-HLA and TCR-CMV co-occurrence with hypergeometric tests, applying a repertoire-size bias correction to TCR pairs. To estimate false discovery rates, a later analysis permuted the HLA or CMV assignments 20 times. A later analysis grouped co-occurring TCRs with DBSCAN, adding TCRdist sequence similarity when clustering within HLA-allele-positive subsets. For co-occurrence clustering, repertoires with fewer than 30,000 or more than 120,000 public chains were excluded, along with 4 to 6 repertoires with anomalous nucleotide sharing. TCRdb retrieved this table from immuneACCESS and kept in-frame rearrangements only. Not all clones are present; in checked studies, unresolved V genes account for under half, and no reason is known for the remainder. V, J and clone size reflect that table, while D and trimming were determined from the DNA. This sample holds around 97,000 clones; roughly 70% were observed only once. Around 3.3% of the sample is taken by the ten largest.

The cohort consisted of 666 healthy bone marrow donors. At the time of sampling, every cohort member was nominally healthy, though immune exposures that went unrecorded were likely present. The donor was CMV seronegative and was included in the group of 352 seronegative cohort members. A peripheral blood sample was provided by each donor, and peripheral blood mononuclear cells were used for TCR beta sequencing. Genomic DNA extraction from the blood cell samples was performed with the Qiagen DNeasy Blood Extraction Kit. This TCR came from a woman in her forties or fifties in good health and CMV-seronegative. The sequenced material came from PBMCs. The sequence is built from TRBV27 and TRBJ1-6, and possibly TRBD1, on 6 matching bases. The DNA sequence follows: TGTGCCAGCAGTTTGAGTAGGGGGTCCGACCTGCCCACCTCCTATAATTCACCCCTCCACTTT. This translates into CASSLSRGSDLPTSYNSPLHF.